This record concerns one TCR beta chain sequence. Its recognized antigen is unknown. Base qualities were left out, and no much larger clone turns up one base away. This entry is derived from a study of control samples from healthy donors and cancer patients (TCRdb year 2020). V is cut by 2 bases and J by 0 bases, and the space between the germline ends is 11 bases. Spanning cysteine to phenylalanine, the CDR3 consists of 15 amino acids. Only the CDR3 part of the read is kept: 45 bases, read in frame from the first base. CDR1 and CDR2, looked up from the germline V gene, are MNHEY and SVGAGI. Libraries were made using the immunoSEQ multiplex PCR assay. Here the immuneACCESS table is served through TCRdb, limited to in-frame sequences with V and J called. Missing clones are a known gap in these copies; in checked studies unresolved V genes cover under half, and the rest lacks a known reason. This sample is represented by over 150,000 clones; 96% of them were singletons. Under 1.2% of the sample is held by the ten biggest clonotypes.

Sequenced input: blood. The V and J genes are TRBV6-5 and TRBJ2-7, with the D segment identity uncertain. The source is a woman between 25 and 40 years old in good health. The base sequence is TGTGCCAGCAGTTACGACGTACAGAGCTCCTACGAGCAGTACTTC. The translation is CASSYDVQSSYEQYF.